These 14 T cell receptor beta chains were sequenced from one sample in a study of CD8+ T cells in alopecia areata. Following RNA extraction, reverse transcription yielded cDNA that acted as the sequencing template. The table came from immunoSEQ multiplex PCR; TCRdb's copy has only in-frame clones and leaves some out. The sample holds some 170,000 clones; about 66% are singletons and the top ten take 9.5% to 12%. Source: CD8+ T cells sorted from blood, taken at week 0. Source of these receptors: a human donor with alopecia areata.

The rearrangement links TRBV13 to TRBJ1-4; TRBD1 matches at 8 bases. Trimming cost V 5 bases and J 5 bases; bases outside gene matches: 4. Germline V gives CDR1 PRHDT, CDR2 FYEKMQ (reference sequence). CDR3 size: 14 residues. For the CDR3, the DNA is TGTGCCAGCAGCACAGACAGGGGAAATGAAAAACTGTTTTTT. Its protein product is CASSTDRGNEKLFF.

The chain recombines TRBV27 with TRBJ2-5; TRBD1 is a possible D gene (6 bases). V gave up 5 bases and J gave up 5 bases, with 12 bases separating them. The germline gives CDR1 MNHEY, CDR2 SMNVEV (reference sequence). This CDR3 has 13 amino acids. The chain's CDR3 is CASSLDSSETQYF. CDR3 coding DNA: TGTGCCAGCAGTCTGGACAGTTCGGAGACCCAGTACTTC.

The CDR3 loop reads CASSQGTANTEAFF. The CDR3 DNA follows: TGTGCCAGCAGCCAAGGGACAGCCAACACTGAAGCTTTCTTT. This chain uses TRBV7-9 with TRBJ1-1; 7 bases map to TRBD1. Per the germline V gene, CDR1 is SEHNR and CDR2 is FQNEAQ (reference sequence). The CDR3 loop spans 14 amino acids. J gave up 2 bases and V 5 bases, and 5 bases lay outside the gene matches.

Here the CDR3 DNA reads TGTGCCAGCAGCTGGTCCGGGACAGGGGTAACTGGGGCCAACGTCCTGACTTTC. Amino acid sequence: CASSWSGTGVTGANVLTF. V usage is TRBV13 and J usage is TRBJ2-6, with 10 bases aligning to TRBD1. CDR1 is PRHDT and CDR2 is FYEKMQ in the germline V gene (reference sequence). The junction had 8 bases not matched to a gene; V was cut back by 4 bases and J by 2 bases. This CDR3 contains 18 residues.

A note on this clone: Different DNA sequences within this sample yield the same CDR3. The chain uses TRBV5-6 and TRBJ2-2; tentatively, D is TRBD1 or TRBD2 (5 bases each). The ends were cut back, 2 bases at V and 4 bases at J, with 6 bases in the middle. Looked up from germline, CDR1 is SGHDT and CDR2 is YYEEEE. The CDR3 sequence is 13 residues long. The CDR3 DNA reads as TGTGCCAGCAGCTTTGGGGGCACCGGGGAGCTGTTTTTT. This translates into CASSFGGTGELFF.

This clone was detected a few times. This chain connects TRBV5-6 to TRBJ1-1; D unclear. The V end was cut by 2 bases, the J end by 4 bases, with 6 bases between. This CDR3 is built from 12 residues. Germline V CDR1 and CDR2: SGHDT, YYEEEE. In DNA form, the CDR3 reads TGTGCCAGCAGCTTCCTGGGCACTGAAGCTTTCTTT. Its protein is CASSFLGTEAFF.

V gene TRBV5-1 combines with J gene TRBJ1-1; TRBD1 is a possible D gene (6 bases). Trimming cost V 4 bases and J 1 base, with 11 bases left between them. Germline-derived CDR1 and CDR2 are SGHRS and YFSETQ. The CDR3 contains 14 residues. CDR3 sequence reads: CASSTRTENTEAFF. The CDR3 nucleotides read TGCGCCAGCAGCACAAGGACAGAGAACACTGAAGCTTTCTTT.

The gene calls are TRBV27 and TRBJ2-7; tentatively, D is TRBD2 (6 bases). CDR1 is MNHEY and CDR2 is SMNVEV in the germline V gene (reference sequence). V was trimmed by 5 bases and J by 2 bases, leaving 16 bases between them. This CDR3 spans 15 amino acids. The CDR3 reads CASSRRGTAAYEQYF. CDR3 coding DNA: TGTGCCAGCAGTCGCCGGGGGACTGCCGCCTACGAGCAGTACTTC.

The CDR3 sequence is CASSTGLEDTEAFF. DNA for the CDR3: TGCGCCAGCAGCACGGGACTCGAGGACACTGAAGCTTTCTTT. This chain links TRBV5-1 with TRBJ1-1, with D possibly TRBD1 on 5 matching bases. CDR1 and CDR2 from the germline V gene are SGHRS and YFSETQ. Trimming removed 4 bases from V and 3 bases from J, with 13 bases in between. There are 14 residues in the CDR3.

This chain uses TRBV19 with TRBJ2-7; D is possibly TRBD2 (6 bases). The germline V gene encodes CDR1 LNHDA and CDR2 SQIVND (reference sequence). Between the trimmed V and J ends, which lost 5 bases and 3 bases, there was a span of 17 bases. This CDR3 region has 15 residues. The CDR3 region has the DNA TGTGCCAGTAGTTCCCCGGGGGAGATCCTCTACGAGCAGTACTTC. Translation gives CASSSPGEILYEQYF.

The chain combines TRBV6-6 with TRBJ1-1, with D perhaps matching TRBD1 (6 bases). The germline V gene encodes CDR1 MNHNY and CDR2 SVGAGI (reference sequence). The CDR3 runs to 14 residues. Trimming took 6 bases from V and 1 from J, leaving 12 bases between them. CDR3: CASSKTGGNTEAFF. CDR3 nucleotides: TGTGCCAGCAGCAAGACAGGCGGGAACACTGAAGCTTTCTTT.

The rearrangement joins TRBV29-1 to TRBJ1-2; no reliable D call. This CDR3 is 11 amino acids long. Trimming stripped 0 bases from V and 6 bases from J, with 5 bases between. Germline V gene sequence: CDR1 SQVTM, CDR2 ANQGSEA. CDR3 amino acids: CSVEEGNGYTF. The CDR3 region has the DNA TGCAGCGTTGAAGAGGGGAATGGCTACACCTTC.

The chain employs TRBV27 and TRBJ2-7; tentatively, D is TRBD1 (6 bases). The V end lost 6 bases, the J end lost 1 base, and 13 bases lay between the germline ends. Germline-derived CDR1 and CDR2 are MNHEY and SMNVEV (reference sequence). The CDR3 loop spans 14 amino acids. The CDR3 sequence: CASSVTGSSYEQYF. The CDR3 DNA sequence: TGTGCCAGCAGCGTGACAGGCTCTTCCTACGAGCAGTACTTC.

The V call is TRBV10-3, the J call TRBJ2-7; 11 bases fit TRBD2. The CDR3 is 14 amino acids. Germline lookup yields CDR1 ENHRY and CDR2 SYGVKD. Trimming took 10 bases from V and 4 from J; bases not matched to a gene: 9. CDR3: CATSAGTSGYEQYF. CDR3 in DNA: TGTGCCACCTCGGCCGGGACTAGCGGATACGAGCAGTACTTC.